This TCR beta chain was sequenced for a study of blood T cell repertoires in COVID-19. Generated by immunoSEQ multiplex PCR, the TCRdb table keeps only in-frame clones and is missing some. The table lists hundreds of thousands of clones, around 90% of them singletons. This CDR3 is built from 19 residues. V shed 3 bases and J 0 bases; nucleotides not matched to a gene: 13. Per germline, CDR1 KGHSH and CDR2 LQKENI. The source material was PBMCs or T cells enriched from blood (not recorded which). This TCR was sampled from a woman in her twenties or thirties who had recovered from COVID-19. The V gene is TRBV18, the J gene TRBJ1-4; 7 bases fit TRBD1. CDR3: CASSPRQGAKRATNEKLFF. CDR3 DNA: TGTGCCAGCTCACCCAGACAGGGAGCAAAAAGAGCAACTAATGAAAAACTGTTTTTT.